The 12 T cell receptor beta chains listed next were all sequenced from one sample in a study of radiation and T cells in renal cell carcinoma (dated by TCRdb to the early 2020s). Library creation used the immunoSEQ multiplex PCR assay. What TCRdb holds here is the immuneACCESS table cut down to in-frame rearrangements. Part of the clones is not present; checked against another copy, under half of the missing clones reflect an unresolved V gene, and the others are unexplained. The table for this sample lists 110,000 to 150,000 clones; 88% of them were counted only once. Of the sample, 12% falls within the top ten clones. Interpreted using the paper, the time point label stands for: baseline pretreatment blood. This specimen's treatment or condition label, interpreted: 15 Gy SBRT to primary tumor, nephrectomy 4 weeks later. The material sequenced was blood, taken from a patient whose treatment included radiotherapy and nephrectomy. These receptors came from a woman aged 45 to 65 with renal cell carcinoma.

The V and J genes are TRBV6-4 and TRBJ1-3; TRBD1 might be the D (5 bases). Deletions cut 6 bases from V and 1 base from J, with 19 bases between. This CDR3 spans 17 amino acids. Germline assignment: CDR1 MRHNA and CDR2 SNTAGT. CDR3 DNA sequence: TGTGCCAGCAGGGGTCTCCTATACCAGGGATCTGGAAACACCATATATTTT. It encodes CASRGLLYQGSGNTIYF.

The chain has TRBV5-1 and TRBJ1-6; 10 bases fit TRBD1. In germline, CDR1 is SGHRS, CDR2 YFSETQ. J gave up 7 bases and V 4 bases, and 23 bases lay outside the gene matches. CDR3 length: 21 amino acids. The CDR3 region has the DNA TGCGCCAGCAGCGTAGCCCCGGCCGGGACAGGGGCGCTAGGGGTAAATTCACCCCTCCACTTT. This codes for CASSVAPAGTGALGVNSPLHF.

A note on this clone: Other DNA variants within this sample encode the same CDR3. The CDR3 sequence: CASSSTGSGNTIYF. In nucleotides, the CDR3 is TGTGCCAGCAGCTCAACAGGGTCTGGAAACACCATATATTTT. V gene TRBV7-3 combines with J gene TRBJ1-3; possible D gene TRBD1, 6 bases. V was shortened by 4 bases and J by 1 base, with 8 bases between the two germline ends. Germline V gives CDR1 SGHTA, CDR2 FQGTGA. The CDR3 is 14 amino acids.

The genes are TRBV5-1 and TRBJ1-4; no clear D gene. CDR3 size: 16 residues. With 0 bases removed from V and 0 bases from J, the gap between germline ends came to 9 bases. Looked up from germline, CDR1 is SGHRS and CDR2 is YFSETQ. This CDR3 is CASSLVGSPTNEKLFF. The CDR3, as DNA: TGCGCCAGCAGCTTGGTCGGCAGTCCAACTAATGAAAAACTGTTTTTT. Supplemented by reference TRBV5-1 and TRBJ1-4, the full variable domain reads KAGVTQTPRYLIKTRGQQVTLSCSPISGHRSVSWYQQTPGQGLQFLFEYFSETQRNKGNFPGRFSGRQFSNSRSEMNVSTLELGDSALYLCASSLVGSPTNEKLFFGSGTQLSVL.

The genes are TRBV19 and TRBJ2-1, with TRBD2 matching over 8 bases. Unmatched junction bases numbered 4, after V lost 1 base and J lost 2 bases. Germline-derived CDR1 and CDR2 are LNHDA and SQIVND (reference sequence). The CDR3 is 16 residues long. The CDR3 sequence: CASSIANSGTYNEQFF. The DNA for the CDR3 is TGTGCCAGTAGTATAGCGAATAGCGGGACCTACAATGAGCAGTTCTTC.

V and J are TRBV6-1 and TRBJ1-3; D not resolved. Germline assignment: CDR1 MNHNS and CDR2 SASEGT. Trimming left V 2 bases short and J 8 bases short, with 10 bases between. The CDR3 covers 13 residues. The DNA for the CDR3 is TGTGCCAGCAGTGAACAGCCGTGGGACACCATATATTTT. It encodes CASSEQPWDTIYF.

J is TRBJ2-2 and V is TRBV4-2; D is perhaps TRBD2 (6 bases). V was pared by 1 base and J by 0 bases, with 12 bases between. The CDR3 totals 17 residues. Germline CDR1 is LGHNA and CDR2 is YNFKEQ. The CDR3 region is CASSQGRGSPNTGELFF. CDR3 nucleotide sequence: TGTGCCAGCAGCCAAGGACGGGGGAGTCCGAACACCGGGGAGCTGTTTTTT.

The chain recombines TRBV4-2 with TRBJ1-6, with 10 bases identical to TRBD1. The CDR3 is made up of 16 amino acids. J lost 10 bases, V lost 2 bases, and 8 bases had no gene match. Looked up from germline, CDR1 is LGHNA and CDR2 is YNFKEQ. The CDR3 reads CASSQSDRGPGSPLHF. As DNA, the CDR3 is TGTGCCAGCAGCCAAAGCGACAGGGGGCCGGGATCACCCCTCCACTTT.

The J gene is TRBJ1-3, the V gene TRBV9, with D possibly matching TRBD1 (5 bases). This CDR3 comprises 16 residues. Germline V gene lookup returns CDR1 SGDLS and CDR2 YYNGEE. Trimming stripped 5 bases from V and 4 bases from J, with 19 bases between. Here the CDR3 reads CASSSIQGGRGNTIYF. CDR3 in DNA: TGTGCCAGCAGTTCAATCCAGGGAGGAAGAGGAAACACCATATATTTT.

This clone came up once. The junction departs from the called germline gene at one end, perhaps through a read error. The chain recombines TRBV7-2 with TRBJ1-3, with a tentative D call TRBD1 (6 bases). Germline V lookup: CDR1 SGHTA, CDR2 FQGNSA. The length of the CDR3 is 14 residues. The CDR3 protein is CAGSFGTTGNTIYF. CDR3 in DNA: TGTGCCGGCAGCTTCGGGACAACTGGAAACACCATATATTTT.

DNA of the CDR3: TGCGCCAGCAGCCAGGGAGGCGGGGGGGCCCCTGAGCAGTTCTTC. This encodes CASSQGGGGAPEQFF. The rearrangement joins TRBV5-1 to TRBJ2-1; 9 bases match TRBD2. The CDR3 contains 15 residues. Germline CDR1 and CDR2: SGHRS and YFSETQ. After removal of 4 bases from V and 9 bases from J, the junction contained 11 bases not matched to a gene.

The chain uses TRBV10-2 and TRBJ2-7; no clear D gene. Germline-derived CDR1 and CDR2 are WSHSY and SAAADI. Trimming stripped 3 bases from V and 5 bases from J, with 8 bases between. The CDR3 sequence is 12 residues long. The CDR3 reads CASSDRYDEQYF. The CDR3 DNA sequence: TGCGCCAGCAGTGACAGGTATGACGAGCAGTACTTC.